The 15 T cell receptor beta chains below come from one sample, sequenced in a study of blood T cell repertoires in COVID-19. Here immunoSEQ multiplex PCR was the method, and the copy in TCRdb shows in-frame clones only, minus some. The data contain a few hundred thousand clones, approximately 90% of them seen just once; the ten biggest clones take up more than 0.85%. Material for sequencing was PBMCs or T cells enriched from blood (not recorded which). The origin of the receptors is a woman in her 40s who had been exposed to COVID-19.

The V gene is TRBV7-8, the J gene TRBJ1-5; possibly TRBD1 for D (6 bases). The CDR3 contains 15 residues. With 1 base removed from V and 7 bases from J, the gap between germline ends came to 14 bases. Germline CDR1 SGHVS, CDR2 FQNEAQ. The CDR3 DNA reads as TGTGCCAGCAGCTTAGTGGGCGGGGGCAGGCAGCCCCAGCATTTT. Translation: CASSLVGGGRQPQHF.

J is TRBJ2-5 and V is TRBV5-8; weak D call: TRBD2 (7 bases). The V gene lost 7 bases and the J gene lost 4 bases, with 20 bases spanning the gap. Per the germline V gene, CDR1 is SGHTS and CDR2 is YDEGEE. The CDR3 runs 15 residues. The CDR3 region is CASLGGVRSGETQYF. The CDR3 DNA follows: TGTGCCAGCCTAGGGGGGGTGAGGAGCGGAGAGACCCAGTACTTC.

The sample holds a few counts of this clone. The chain links TRBV27 to TRBJ1-6, with D tentatively TRBD1 (6 bases). The CDR3 totals 13 residues. Deletions cut 4 bases from V and 8 bases from J, with 9 bases between. Germline-derived CDR1 and CDR2 are MNHEY and SMNVEV (reference sequence). CDR3 coding DNA: TGTGCCAGCAGTTACAGGGATTATTCACCCCTCCACTTT. Protein sequence: CASSYRDYSPLHF.

The rearrangement joins TRBV11-2 to TRBJ2-5, with TRBD1 matching 11 bases. Trimming removed 7 bases from V and 3 bases from J; junction bases left unmatched: 7. The CDR3 loop spans 15 amino acids. The germline V gene encodes CDR1 SGHAT and CDR2 FQNNGV. CDR3 sequence: CASTRGTGGKETQYF. CDR3 coding DNA: TGTGCCAGCACTCGCGGGACAGGGGGAAAAGAGACCCAGTACTTC.

V gene TRBV5-6 combines with J gene TRBJ2-1, with TRBD2 identical over 7 bases. The V and J ends lost 5 bases and 4 bases, in that order; junction bases with no gene match: 9. The CDR3 runs to 15 residues. The germline V gene has CDR1 SGHDT and CDR2 YYEEEE. CDR3: CASRPASGVYNEQFF. CDR3 sequence (DNA): TGTGCCAGCAGGCCCGCTAGCGGAGTTTACAATGAGCAGTTCTTC. The complete variable domain, with remaining parts taken from reference TRBV5-6 and TRBJ2-1, reads DAGVTQSPTHLIKTRGQQVTLRCSPKSGHDTVSWYQQALGQGPQFIFQYYEEEERQRGNFPDRFSGHQFPNYSSELNVNALLLGDSALYLCASRPASGVYNEQFFGPGTRLTVL.

V and J are TRBV5-1 and TRBJ2-5; 8 bases are shared with TRBD2. The CDR3 covers 17 residues. J was trimmed by 5 bases and V by 2 bases; bases with no gene match: 14. Germline CDR1 SGHRS, CDR2 YFSETQ. CDR3 protein: CASSFGASAGGSETQYF. The CDR3 DNA sequence: TGCGCCAGCAGCTTCGGGGCCTCGGCGGGGGGCTCGGAGACCCAGTACTTC.

V usage is TRBV5-1 and J usage is TRBJ1-2; D is unresolved. Deletions cut 5 bases from V and 2 bases from J, with 19 bases between. The CDR3 sequence is 16 residues long. The germline CDR1 and CDR2 sequences are SGHRS and YFSETQ. CDR3 nucleotides: TGCGCCAGCAGATTCAGAAACCTCACAATAAACTATGGCTACACCTTC. Translation gives CASRFRNLTINYGYTF.

This sequence joins TRBV2 and TRBJ1-2; 10 bases are shared with TRBD1. The CDR3 runs 16 residues. From germline, CDR1 is SNHLY and CDR2 FYNNEI. Trimming at V came to 6 bases and at J to 2 bases, leaving 9 bases not matched to a gene. This CDR3 reads CASSTIPGQGNYGYTF. In DNA form, the CDR3 reads TGTGCCAGCAGCACAATCCCGGGACAGGGGAACTATGGCTACACCTTC.

The V and J genes are TRBV2 and TRBJ1-2; D is undetermined. The CDR3 sequence is 12 residues long. Between the trimmed V and J ends, which lost 9 bases and 7 bases, there was a span of 15 bases. Germline V lookup: CDR1 SNHLY, CDR2 FYNNEI. The CDR3 loop is CASEARPSGYTF. CDR3 in DNA: TGTGCCAGTGAGGCAAGGCCAAGTGGCTACACCTTC.

The rearrangement joins TRBV27 to TRBJ2-7, with D possibly matching TRBD2 (6 bases). Per the germline V gene, CDR1 is MNHEY and CDR2 is SMNVEV (reference sequence). This CDR3 has 14 amino acids. V was cut by 4 bases and J by 2 bases, with 12 bases left in between. CDR3 residues: CASSSRDSTYEQYF. The CDR3 DNA reads TGTGCCAGCAGTTCCCGGGACTCTACCTACGAGCAGTACTTC.

Only one count was recorded for this clone. The genes are TRBV7-2 and TRBJ1-5, with TRBD1 matching 8 bases. The CDR3 is 15 amino acids. Losses at the gene ends were 5 bases for V and 4 bases for J; bases not matched to a gene: 7. Per the germline V gene, CDR1 is SGHTA and CDR2 is FQGNSA. The CDR3 region is CASSVFQGANQPQHF. The CDR3 DNA follows: TGTGCCAGCAGCGTATTCCAGGGGGCAAATCAGCCCCAGCATTTT.

The V and J genes are TRBV27 and TRBJ2-7; 13 bases agree with TRBD2. Germline CDR1 and CDR2: MNHEY and SMNVEV (reference sequence). Losses at the gene ends were 6 bases for V and 7 bases for J; bases not matched to a gene: 9. This CDR3 has 15 residues. The CDR3 sequence is CASSPRLAGGREQYF. Here the CDR3 DNA reads TGTGCCAGCAGCCCCCGACTAGCGGGAGGACGGGAGCAGTACTTC.

The chain links TRBV18 to TRBJ1-1, with 11 bases aligning to TRBD1. With 2 bases clipped from V and 3 bases from J, the junction kept 2 bases outside the gene matches. The CDR3 sequence is 15 residues long. Germline CDR1 and CDR2: KGHSH and LQKENI. CDR3 bases: TGTGCCAGCTCACCAAGGGACAGGGGGTACACTGAAGCTTTCTTT. Its translation: CASSPRDRGYTEAFF.

The chain employs TRBV24-1 and TRBJ1-5; D perhaps matches TRBD1 (5 bases). CDR1 and CDR2 from the germline V gene are KGHDR and SFDVKD. The CDR3 has 20 amino acids. The ends were cut back, 5 bases at V and 0 bases at J, with 25 bases in the middle. The CDR3 protein is CATSVWVDGGQKCSNQPQHF. The CDR3, as DNA: TGTGCCACCAGTGTGTGGGTAGACGGTGGACAAAAATGTAGCAATCAGCCCCAGCATTTT.

This chain links TRBV7-9 with TRBJ1-2, with 7 bases that match TRBD1. V trimming: 5 bases; J trimming: 5 bases; junction bases outside the gene matches: 2. Germline lookup yields CDR1 SEHNR and CDR2 FQNEAQ (reference sequence). CDR3 length equals 12 residues. The CDR3 region has the DNA TGTGCCAGCAGCCAGGGACAGTATGGCTACACCTTC. Its protein is CASSQGQYGYTF.